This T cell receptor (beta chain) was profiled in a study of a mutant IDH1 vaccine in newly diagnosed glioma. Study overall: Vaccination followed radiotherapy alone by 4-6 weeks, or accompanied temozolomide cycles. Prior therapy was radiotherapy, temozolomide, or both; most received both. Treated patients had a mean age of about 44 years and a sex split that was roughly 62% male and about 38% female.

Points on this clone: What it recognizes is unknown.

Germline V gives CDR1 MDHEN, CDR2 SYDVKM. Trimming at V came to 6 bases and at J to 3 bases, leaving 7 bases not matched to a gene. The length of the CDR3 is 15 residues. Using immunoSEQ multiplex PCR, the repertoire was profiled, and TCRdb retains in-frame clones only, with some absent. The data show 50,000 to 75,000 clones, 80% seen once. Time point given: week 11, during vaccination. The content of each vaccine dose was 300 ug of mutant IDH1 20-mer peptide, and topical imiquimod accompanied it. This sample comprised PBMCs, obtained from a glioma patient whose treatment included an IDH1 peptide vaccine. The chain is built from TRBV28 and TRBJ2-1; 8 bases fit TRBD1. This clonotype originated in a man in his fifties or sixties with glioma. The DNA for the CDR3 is TGTGCCAGCAGGTCACCCGGGACAGGCTACAATGAGCAGTTCTTC. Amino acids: CASRSPGTGYNEQFF.